The 17 T cell receptor beta chains given below trace back to one sample, sequenced in a study of regulatory T cells in long-lasting Graves disease. Time point given: persistent/refractory GD, antithyroid drugs over 5 years with positive TRAb. The TCR library used RNA extracted from PBMCs. Combining iRepertoire HTBI primers with Arm-PCR of CDR3 regions, the authors built TCR beta libraries. TCRdb itself ran the multiplex PCR reads through MiXCR, one entry per CDR3 protein. The sample carries roughly 300,000 distinct CDR3 sequences, around a fifth recorded once. Sequencing used peripheral blood mononuclear cells (PBMCs), obtained when the disease was refractory, from a patient treated with antithyroid drugs. These receptors originate from a female donor with Graves disease.

In its sample, this clonotype was seen a few times. The chain has TRBV5-1 and TRBJ2-7; tentative D call: TRBD2 (6 bases). Looked up from germline, CDR1 is SGHRS and CDR2 is YFSETQ. Trimming removed 4 bases at V and 2 bases at J, with 13 bases between. The CDR3 length is 14 residues. DNA of the CDR3: TGCGCCAGCAGCCCCTGGACTAACGCCTACGAGCAGTACTTC. This sequence encodes CASSPWTNAYEQYF.

The genes are TRBV19 and TRBJ1-2; tentatively, D is TRBD1 (6 bases). Per germline, CDR1 LNHDA and CDR2 SQIVND (reference sequence). Trimming took 5 bases from V and 5 from J, leaving 15 bases between them. The CDR3 is 14 amino acids. For the CDR3, the DNA is TGTGCCAGTAGTGACAACCGGGGGGCGTATGGCTACACCTTC. Translating gives CASSDNRGAYGYTF.

At least ten counts were recorded for this clonotype. The CDR3 sequence: CASSPPGVVNSPLHF. CDR3 coding DNA: TGTGCCAGCAGCCCACCAGGGGTCGTGAATTCACCCCTCCACTTT. The chain combines TRBV6-1 with TRBJ1-6; a weak D match, TRBD1 (6 bases). This CDR3 has 15 amino acids. CDR1 MNHNS and CDR2 SASEGT come from the germline V gene. The V and J ends lost 6 bases and 7 bases respectively, with 16 bases between them.

This clonotype has a handful of counts. This chain uses TRBV18 with TRBJ2-7, with TRBD1 matching over 8 bases. The germline CDR1 and CDR2 sequences are KGHSH and LQKENI. This CDR3 contains 15 residues. V lost 9 bases and J lost 0; bases outside the gene matches: 10. The chain's CDR3 is CASSVGRGLSYEQYF. CDR3 bases: TGTGCCAGTTCCGTGGGCAGGGGGCTCTCCTACGAGCAGTACTTC.

For this clonotype: A read error may explain this, as a much larger clone is one base away. The V gene is TRBV7-9, the J gene TRBJ2-7; a weak D match, TRBD1 (5 bases). V was pared by 1 base and J by 3 bases, with 10 bases between. Germline-derived CDR1 and CDR2 are SEHNR and FQNEAQ (reference sequence). This CDR3 is 14 amino acids long. CDR3 amino acids: CASSLVGQIYEQYF. CDR3 DNA sequence: TGTGCCAGCAGCTTAGTGGGGCAGATCTACGAGCAGTACTTC.

The sample holds a few counts of this clonotype. The chain uses TRBV4-2 and TRBJ1-2, with no clear D. The V end was cut by 0 bases, the J end by 7 bases, with 9 bases between. CDR3 size: 13 residues. Germline V gene sequence: CDR1 LGHNA, CDR2 YNFKEQ. The CDR3 protein is CASSQDTAPGYTF. The CDR3 DNA reads as TGTGCCAGCAGCCAAGATACGGCTCCTGGCTACACCTTC.

This clonotype was detected ten times or more. The chain links TRBV2 to TRBJ1-2; D uncertain. The CDR3 loop spans 14 amino acids. The germline gives CDR1 SNHLY, CDR2 FYNNEI. Trimming left V 2 bases short and J 4 bases short, with 11 bases between. The chain's CDR3 is CASSELGKGYGYTF. CDR3 bases: TGTGCCAGCAGTGAACTGGGGAAAGGCTATGGCTACACCTTC. Full variable domain (remainder filled in from reference TRBV2 and TRBJ1-2): EPEVTQTPSHQVTQMGQEVILRCVPISNHLYFYWYRQILGQKVEFLVSFYNNEISEKSEIFDDQFSVERPDGSNFTLKIRSTKLEDSAMYFCASSELGKGYGYTFGSGTRLTVV.

On this clonotype itself: This clone may be a read error of a much larger clone one base away. V and J are TRBV11-2 and TRBJ1-2; no clear D. The germline V gene has CDR1 SGHAT and CDR2 FQNNGV. The CDR3 has 13 amino acids. The CDR3 DNA follows: TGTGCCAGCCGCTTTGGAGGCGGGTATGGCTACACCTTC. Its translation is CASRFGGGYGYTF.

This clonotype was seen many times. V is TRBV20-1 and J is TRBJ2-7; 11 nucleotides line up with TRBD2. Looked up from germline, CDR1 is DFQATT and CDR2 is SNEGSKA (reference sequence). The CDR3 runs 16 residues. With V trimmed by 0 bases and J by 2 bases, 6 bases remained unmatched. CDR3 coding DNA: TGCAGTGCTAGAGAGGTTATTAGCGGGAGGGCCTACGAGCAGTACTTC. It yields the protein CSAREVISGRAYEQYF.

This clonotype was seen ten or more times. The chain carries TRBV7-2 and TRBJ2-7; weak D call: TRBD2 (5 bases). Looked up from germline, CDR1 is SGHTA and CDR2 is FQGNSA. This CDR3 has 15 residues. V was clipped by 1 base and J by 6 bases, with 16 bases between them. The CDR3 nucleotides are TGTGCCAGCAGCTTAGTGGTTAGCATGGCGGGCGAGCAGTACTTC. This encodes CASSLVVSMAGEQYF.

The CDR3 bases are TGTGCCAGCAGTTACGACAGGGGGGCACAGGAGACCCAGTACTTC. Protein sequence: CASSYDRGAQETQYF. The V gene is TRBV6-5, the J gene TRBJ2-5; 9 bases line up with TRBD1. This CDR3 has 15 residues. Germline CDR1 and CDR2: MNHEY and SVGAGI. J gave up 5 bases and V 2 bases, and 6 bases lay outside the gene matches.

V and J are TRBV18 and TRBJ2-6; a weak D match, TRBD1 (5 bases). The germline CDR1 and CDR2 sequences are KGHSH and LQKENI. V lost 7 bases, J lost 0 bases, and 10 bases lay in between. This CDR3 spans 15 amino acids. CDR3 in DNA: TGTGCCAGCTTCAAGGACATCTCTGGGGCCAACGTCCTGACTTTC. This encodes CASFKDISGANVLTF.

This clonotype showed up many times. The J gene is TRBJ1-4, the V gene TRBV5-1; TRBD1 aligns across 12 bases. The V segment lost 4 bases and the J segment 6 bases; nucleotides outside the gene matches: 1. The CDR3 has 14 amino acids. CDR1 is SGHRS and CDR2 is YFSETQ in the germline V gene. The CDR3, as DNA: TGCGCCAGCAGCCGGGACAGGGGGCATGAAAAACTGTTTTTT. It encodes CASSRDRGHEKLFF.

This clonotype was counted many times. V is TRBV2 and J is TRBJ2-7; D may be TRBD1 (6 bases). Germline CDR1 SNHLY, CDR2 FYNNEI. Between the trimmed V and J ends, which lost 3 bases and 5 bases, there was a span of 11 bases. The CDR3 loop spans 13 amino acids. The CDR3 loop is CASSDDRWDEQYF. Written as DNA, the CDR3 is TGTGCCAGCAGTGATGACAGGTGGGACGAGCAGTACTTC.

This clonotype was observed a few times. The chain couples TRBV3-1 to TRBJ2-5; 10 bases are shared with TRBD2. J lost 3 bases, V lost 6 bases, and 4 bases had no gene match. The CDR3 has 14 residues. The germline gives CDR1 LGHDT, CDR2 YNNKEL (reference sequence). CDR3 DNA: TGTGCCAGCAGGAAAAGCGGGGGGGAAGAGACCCAGTACTTC. Amino acids: CASRKSGGEETQYF.

The table lists this clonotype with many counts. The CDR3 reads CASSQGVSGLPTNEKLFF. CDR3 sequence (DNA): TGCGCCAGCAGCCAAGGGGTGTCCGGACTGCCAACTAATGAAAAACTGTTTTTT. The chain recombines TRBV4-3 with TRBJ1-4, with unresolved D. CDR1 is LGHNA, CDR2 YSLEER, per germline. The CDR3 runs 18 residues. V was pared by 1 base and J by 0 bases, with 15 bases between.

This clonotype was detected many times. The chain uses TRBV6-2 or TRBV6-3 and TRBJ2-5; 7 positions match TRBD2. This CDR3 has 15 residues. The J segment lost 5 bases and the V segment lost 5 bases, leaving 11 bases of the junction unmatched. CDR1 and CDR2 from the germline V gene are MNHEY and SVGEGT. In DNA form, the CDR3 reads TGTGCCAGCAGTGAAGGGGACGGGAGGCGGGAGACCCAGTACTTC. Translation gives CASSEGDGRRETQYF.